Here is one T cell receptor beta chain with its context. Its target antigen remains unknown. It has no much larger one-base neighbor in the sample; base qualities were not kept. This sample is part of a study of cytomegalovirus exposure and HLA in healthy donors (TCRdb year 2017). Background for the entire study: An earlier analysis of 587 of the donors reported about 280 Gb of sequence data and roughly 120 million unique TCR beta sequences obtained from some 200 million T cells. Approximately 330 gigabases of sequencing data and 70 million to 100 million unique TCR sequences made up an early release that covered fewer than 650 HLA-typed donors. The genetic ancestry cluster associated with self-reported Caucasian donors included approximately 85% of the 398 genotyped donors. The study aimed to test whether signatures of past pathogen exposure could be identified by cataloging public T cell receptors. Using immunosequencing, the study profiled T cell repertoires from 500 to 800 subjects and related those repertoires to cytomegalovirus serostatus. A separate validation cohort of roughly 130 different subjects was used in addition to the roughly 720-subject first cohort. High-throughput TCR immunosequencing, statistical association of individual TCRs with disease status, and machine learning were combined to predict cytomegalovirus infection status. In a later analysis, previously published TCR beta repertoires from 670 or so donors were re-analyzed and high-resolution HLA genotyping was added so that TCR occurrence patterns could be studied. Rather than using new phenotypic data, the later analysis identified candidate immune exposures from TCR beta sequences and from how often those sequences occurred across donors. An earlier analysis of 587 of the donors used high-throughput TCR beta sequencing to judge whether each TCR beta V gene segment behaved as functional or pseudogenic. Alongside the repertoire data, information on donor age, sex, ethnicity and CMV serostatus was compiled. A later genetic analysis used genome-wide SNP genotypes for about three fifths of the 666 donors, treating that subset as a discovery cohort. Every discovery cohort repertoire had been produced on one sequencing platform. Class I and class II HLA loci were covered by the typing at four-digit resolution. The number of donors typed differed by locus, with 629-630 for A, B, C, DRB1 and DQB1, roughly 520 for DQA1, 606 for DPA1, and around 450 for DPB1. Roughly 5 DR-DQ haplotypes were handled as single units for association and clustering because linkage in the cohort was strong. On average, around 240,000 unique TCR beta nucleotide sequences were sequenced per donor among roughly 430 genotyped donors of the cohort, with 15% to 20% of those sequences being non-productive. Study-wide findings and limitations: Sequencing depth was assumed to be roughly uniform across donors in the presence/absence analyses, though that assumption may not hold. The classifier was reported to diagnose cytomegalovirus status with high specificity and sensitivity in both the original cohort and the validation cohort. Approximately 16 rarely observed V segments, including chromosome 9 orphons, were excluded from the earlier analysis of several hundred of the donors because counts were too low. Most TCR sequences were observed very rarely across donors, whereas some public TCRs were present in many individuals. This cohort had only TCR beta chains sequenced, and the lack of alpha or paired-chain data limited which features could be detected. In vitro tests confirmed that a few of the cytomegalovirus-associated TCR beta chains recognize cytomegalovirus antigens. The sequencing pipeline was judged likely to have produced a cluster of highly shared sequence variants as a technical artifact. Linkage disequilibrium might explain the correlated functional status among segregating V segments, but an unknown experimental factor could not be excluded. A further reported finding was that TCR beta sequences accurately predicted the HLA-A and HLA-B alleles for most subjects in the first cohort. The study listed over 150 TCR beta chains as associated with cytomegalovirus. In a later analysis, some 18,000 TCR beta sequences were associated with specific HLA alleles at a false discovery rate of 0.05. A later analysis reported that several top co-occurrence clusters appeared linked to parvovirus B19, influenza, CMV and Epstein-Barr virus. According to the authors, the approach could potentially be generalized to other disease states and immunological phenotypes. In a later analysis, HLA-associated TCR beta chains were found to be more clonally expanded and to have lower generation probabilities than equally common non-associated chains. A later genetic analysis reported fewer N-insertions in productive TCRs among donors in an Asian-associated ancestry cluster than the 666-donor mean. Because HLA typing was missing for some donors at each locus, association tests included only the typed subset. Strong co-occurrence of HLA alleles, especially DR and DQ, made assigning TCR associations to individual alleles difficult. V-gene and J-gene trimming of TCR beta chains was associated with a missense DCLRE1C variant in a later genetic analysis, and the association was replicated in an independent cohort. In a later analysis, the rate of TCR association differed among HLA loci, with DRB1 alleles having the most associated TCRs and HLA-C alleles having the fewest. The 87-base-pair reads could not distinguish some IMGT-functional V segments, including TRBV6-2 and TRBV6-3, so those segments were excluded. In a later analysis, most CMV-associated TCR beta chains were found to appear HLA-restricted, with HLA associations seemingly driven largely by CMV exposure. For the cohort, immune exposure information was limited to CMV serostatus. In an earlier analysis of about 540 of the donors, most TCR beta V segments were observed in productive rearrangements about 87% or about 30% of the time, broadly matching IMGT annotations.

Libraries were constructed by the immunoSEQ multiplex PCR assay. The multiplex PCR relied on a mix of 60 forward primers for TCR Vbeta segments and 13 reverse primers for TCR Jbeta segments. A multiplex PCR assay on genomic DNA amplified the CDR3 region of rearranged TCR beta genes. Amplified TCR beta libraries were sequenced as 87-base-pair reads on the Illumina HiSeq System. On the authors' methods: Across the 500 to 750 repertoires, a later analysis counted tens of millions of unique TCR beta chains, 9.5 million to 13 million of which were shared by at least two donors. Raw reads were error-corrected and collapsed into unique sequences with a nearest-neighbor algorithm that merged closely related sequences to remove PCR and sequencing errors. To assign V, D and J gene segments, CDR3 sequences were aligned to IMGT reference sequences. For a sequence to be retained, at least a six-nucleotide match to both a V gene segment and a J gene segment was required. A rearrangement counted as productive if the CDR3 had no stop codons and remained in frame with V and J, and every other rearrangement counted as non-productive. CDR3 was defined by IMGT convention, running from the second conserved V-encoded cysteine to the conserved J-encoded phenylalanine. In an earlier analysis of roughly 580 of the donors, sequences lacking an unambiguous match to a single V gene segment were excluded. In an earlier analysis of 587 of the donors, V segments were called functional above 56.7% productive rearrangements and were called segregating when the between-donor standard deviation exceeded 5%. To diagnose cytomegalovirus status from the catalog of TCR beta chain sequences, a statistical classification framework was built. A later analysis assigned V and J genes by comparing TCR nucleotide sequences with IMGT/GENE-DB human TR gene sequences. A later analysis assigned CDR3 sequences and most-parsimonious VDJ recombination scenarios with the TCRdist pipeline. A later analysis defined each TCR beta chain by its CDR3 amino acid sequence plus V-gene family, and excluded reads lacking a unique V-gene family. A later analysis removed several hundred highly shared, low-generation-probability nucleotide sequences to deal with suspected cross-contamination and a sequencing artifact. A later analysis calculated a clonal expansion index for each public chain from normalized within-repertoire ranks of inferred template counts. A later analysis computed generation probabilities with a VDJ recombination model fitted to out-of-frame rearrangements, and checked the results against IGoR. In a later analysis, TCR-TCR, TCR-HLA and TCR-CMV co-occurrence was scored with hypergeometric tests, and a repertoire-size bias correction was applied to TCR pairs. In a later analysis, false discovery rates were estimated by permuting HLA or CMV assignments 20 times. In a later analysis, co-occurring TCRs were grouped with DBSCAN, and TCRdist sequence similarity was added when clustering was performed within HLA-allele-positive subsets. Repertoires with fewer than 30,000 or more than 120,000 public chains, plus five repertoires with anomalous nucleotide sharing, were excluded from co-occurrence clustering. TCRdb limited this immuneACCESS table to in-frame rearrangements with V and J called. A share of clones is missing; checked studies link under half to unresolved V genes, and the rest is unexplained. V and J calls and clone size are copied from that table; D and trimming were computed from the DNA. The sample table contains about 160,000 clones; only one count was recorded for 80% to 85% of them. The ten largest clones take up 8.5% of the sample.

CDR1 and CDR2 (SGHRS, YFSETQ) derive from the germline V gene. The junction carries 11 bases between V and J, which are trimmed by 4 bases and 0 bases respectively. The CDR3 has 15 amino acids, counting the end cysteine and phenylalanine. CDR3 DNA is the only sequence kept; it has 45 bases, read in frame from the first base. The cohort comprised some 730 healthy bone marrow donors. All cohort members were sampled while nominally healthy, although unrecorded immune exposures were likely present. The donor was CMV seropositive and belonged to the group of 250 to 300 seropositive cohort members. A peripheral blood sample was collected from each donor, and TCR beta sequencing was performed on peripheral blood mononuclear cells. Genomic DNA extraction from the blood cell samples was performed with the Qiagen DNeasy Blood Extraction Kit.

The rearrangement combines TRBV5-1 with TRBJ1-5; no confident D gene assignment can be made. The receptor was derived from a male donor in good health and CMV-seropositive. Sequences were obtained from PBMCs. CDR3 region: CASSPTGFSNQPQHF. The DNA sequence follows: TGCGCCAGCAGCCCGACTGGATTTAGCAATCAGCCCCAGCATTTT.